The T cell receptor (beta chain) described here comes from a study of CD8+CD57+ T cells in acquired aplastic anemia. About the research overall: Yields of DNA that came from sorted CD4+ and CD8+ cells averaged about 3.4 ug.

TCR beta VDJ and CDR3 profiles were obtained from a genomic DNA template. TCRdb ran MiXCR on the reads and lists one entry per CDR3 protein. There are hundreds of thousands of distinct CDR3 sequences in the sample; about two thirds occur only once, and approximately 3.9% lies in the top ten. Overall study results and limits: Patients shared approximately 30 CD8+ CDR3 sequences with controls.

V lost 1 base, J lost 2 bases, and 7 bases lay in between. CDR1 and CDR2 from the germline V gene are MNHNS and SASEGT. The CDR3 has 14 residues. This clonotype has ten or more counts. Antigen specificity is unknown. The J gene is TRBJ2-3, the V gene TRBV6-1, with no clear D. The sequence derives from a human donor in good health, serving as a control. The sample was sorted CD4+, CD8+, or CD8+CD57+ T cells (not recorded which) from PBMCs. The chain's CDR3 is CASSEGPNTDTQYF. CDR3 sequence (DNA): TGTGCCAGCAGTGAAGGACCGAACACAGATACGCAGTATTTT.